This entry features one T cell receptor beta chain sequence. TCRdb processed the 5' RACE reads anew with MiXCR; each CDR3 protein has one entry. The sample includes about 64,000 distinct CDR3 sequences, roughly 19% of them seen just once. The source of the sample is a study of HIV-infected patients and healthy controls. The CDR3 runs 13 residues. Germline V gene lookup returns CDR1 KGHSH and CDR2 LQKENI. Trimming removed 3 bases at V and 5 bases at J, with 11 bases between. The sample consisted of CD4+ T cells from blood. This chain joins TRBV18 and TRBJ2-7; a weak D match, TRBD2 (6 bases). This TCR came from a human donor in good health. In nucleotides, the CDR3 is TGTGCCAGCTCACCCGGACTATTCGACGAGCAGTACTTC. Its protein product is CASSPGLFDEQYF.